This T cell receptor beta chain was observed in a study of blood T cell repertoires in COVID-19. Study-wide background: Samples of COVID-19 (acute and convalescent) were obtained from the United States, Italy and Spain.

J was trimmed by 0 bases and V by 2 bases; bases with no gene match: 2. CDR1 and CDR2 from the germline V gene are SQVTM and ANQGSEA. The CDR3 spans 15 residues. In the study's own analysis: Nucleated cell number was recorded as an estimate derived from reference gene primer amplification. Sequenced by immunoSEQ multiplex PCR; TCRdb stores in-frame clones only, minus some. V, J and clone size derive from that table, while D and trimming were established from the DNA sequence. The sample comprises about 33,000 clones, more than 75% of which are singletons, and about 64% rests with the top ten. V gene TRBV29-1 combines with J gene TRBJ2-3; 10 bases match TRBD2. This sequence was found in a man between 65 and 80 years old with acute or convalescent COVID-19. Sequenced sample: peripheral blood. The CDR3 spells CSVEKAGGSTDTQYF. CDR3 nucleotide sequence: TGCAGCGTTGAAAAAGCGGGAGGGAGCACAGATACGCAGTATTTT.